These 15 T cell receptor beta chains were sequenced from one sample in a study of blood T cells in healthy people across ages. A second about 7 to 11 cycle PCR used barcoded and J-beta primers. TCRdb re-called the 5' RACE reads through MiXCR, storing one row per CDR3 protein. The table has hundreds of thousands of distinct CDR3 sequences, under 25% seen once; the top ten hold approximately 3.7%. Sample: blood. These receptors all come from a man in his 70s in good health.

This clonotype has more than one count but fewer than ten. V usage is TRBV25-1 and J usage is TRBJ2-5; 8 bases are shared with TRBD2. The end of the DNA fits TRBJ2-1 better, so the J call may be wrong. This CDR3 is 11 amino acids long. Germline assignment: CDR1 MGHDK and CDR2 SYGVNS. The CDR3 region is CASSVAGGQFF. The CDR3 nucleotides are TGTGCCAGCAGTGTTGCGGGAGGGCAGTTCTTC.

Many counts were recorded for this clonotype. This chain links TRBV20-1 with TRBJ2-3, with 11 bases that match TRBD2. Trimming took 5 bases from V and 5 from J; bases not matched to a gene: 6. This CDR3 is built from 14 residues. In germline, CDR1 is DFQATT, CDR2 SNEGSKA (reference sequence). CDR3: CSAGLAGGGDTQYF. The CDR3 bases are TGCAGTGCTGGGTTAGCGGGAGGGGGAGATACGCAGTATTTT.

The rearrangement joins TRBV3-1 to TRBJ2-2, with D unclear. Germline V gene lookup returns CDR1 LGHDT and CDR2 YNNKEL (reference sequence). Trimming removed 1 base from V and 6 bases from J, with 12 bases in between. This CDR3 has 15 residues. The CDR3 DNA reads as TGTGCCAGCAGCCAAGGGGCCGGGTCCGCCGGGGAGCTGTTTTTT. Protein sequence: CASSQGAGSAGELFF.

The CDR3 bases are TGTGCCAGCAGCGTAGCAGGGGGCCAGGGGCAGCCCCAGCATTTT. This encodes CASSVAGGQGQPQHF. The gene calls are TRBV9 and TRBJ1-5, with TRBD1 identical over 8 bases. CDR3 length equals 15 residues. Germline values: CDR1 SGDLS, CDR2 YYNGEE. Germline trimming cut 0 bases from V and 7 bases from J; bases unmatched to any gene: 6.

For the CDR3, the DNA is TGTGCCAGCATGAGTTCCTCTGGGGCCAACGTCCTGACTTTC. It translates to CASMSSSGANVLTF. The gene calls are TRBV6-1 and TRBJ2-6; D is unclear. The CDR3 spans 14 residues. CDR1 MNHNS and CDR2 SASEGT come from the germline V gene. The V end lost 7 bases, the J end lost 0 bases, and 7 bases lay between the germline ends.

V and J are TRBV5-1 and TRBJ2-1; TRBD2 matches 7 bases. V lost 0 bases, J lost 5 bases, and 8 bases stayed unmatched. The CDR3 extends over 16 amino acids. Germline CDR1 reads SGHRS; CDR2 reads YFSETQ. DNA for the CDR3: TGCGCCAGCAGCTTGGGTCCTAGCGGCAAACACAATGAGCAGTTCTTC. Amino acid sequence: CASSLGPSGKHNEQFF.

This chain uses TRBV7-2 with TRBJ2-7; the D call may be TRBD1 or TRBD2 (5 bases each). V lost 0 bases, J lost 3 bases, and 12 bases lay in between. Germline CDR1 is SGHTA and CDR2 is FQGNSA. The length of the CDR3 is 15 residues. CDR3 loop: CASSLAPGTFYEQYF. In DNA form, the CDR3 reads TGTGCCAGCAGCTTAGCCCCAGGGACCTTCTACGAGCAGTACTTC.

In this sample, this clonotype turned up a few times. CDR3 region: CASTGGVEQFF. DNA of the CDR3: TGTGCCAGCACAGGGGGAGTGGAGCAGTTCTTC. The chain combines TRBV28 with TRBJ2-1; 7 bases fit TRBD1. The germline V gene encodes CDR1 MDHEN and CDR2 SYDVKM. V shed 7 bases and J 10 bases; nucleotides not matched to a gene: 4. CDR3 length equals 11 residues.

The rearrangement uses TRBV15 and TRBJ1-4; D ambiguous. V gave up 0 bases and J gave up 0 bases, with 5 bases separating them. This CDR3 contains 15 residues. Per germline, CDR1 LNHNV and CDR2 YYDKDF (reference sequence). CDR3 sequence (DNA): TGTGCCACCAGCAGAGATGTTGCAACTAATGAAAAACTGTTTTTT. It yields the protein CATSRDVATNEKLFF.

The table lists this clonotype with many counts. The chain joins TRBV10-3 to TRBJ2-3; no definite D call. Trimming stripped 6 bases from V and 1 base from J, with 5 bases between. Per germline, CDR1 ENHRY and CDR2 SYGVKD. This CDR3 spans 12 amino acids. The CDR3 region is CAIRGRTDTQYF. The CDR3 region has the DNA TGTGCCATCAGAGGACGCACAGATACGCAGTATTTT.

The chain carries TRBV12-3 or TRBV12-4 and TRBJ2-4; D unresolved. This CDR3 has 13 residues. V shed 1 base and J shed 7 bases, with 8 bases lying between them. In DNA, the CDR3 is TGTGCCAGCAGTTTAGACAGTCCTAACATTCAGTACTTC. This gives the protein CASSLDSPNIQYF.

The V call is TRBV5-1, the J call TRBJ2-5; D call uncertain. The assigned J gene may be wrong: the sequence end matches TRBJ2-7 better. The CDR3 runs 14 residues. Germline-derived CDR1 and CDR2 are SGHRS and YFSETQ. CDR3 amino acids: CASSLDVSSYEQYF. Written as DNA, the CDR3 is TGCGCCAGCAGCTTGGATGTGAGCTCCTACGAGCAGTACTTC.

This clonotype appeared a few times. V is TRBV29-1 and J is TRBJ2-2; perhaps TRBD1 as D (5 bases). The germline V gene encodes CDR1 SQVTM and CDR2 ANQGSEA. V was shortened by 5 bases and J by 0 bases, with 7 bases between the two germline ends. This CDR3 comprises 13 residues. This CDR3 is CSVWTTNTGELFF. CDR3 coding DNA: TGCAGCGTTTGGACAACGAACACCGGGGAGCTGTTTTTT.

DNA for the CDR3: TGTGCCAGCAGCCTAGGGTCGGGCCCGAGCTCCTACGAGCAGTACTTC. Its protein is CASSLGSGPSSYEQYF. The chain carries TRBV7-6 and TRBJ2-7; no definite D call. Germline lookup yields CDR1 SGHVS and CDR2 FNYEAQ. V was pared by 5 bases and J by 0 bases, with 17 bases between. The CDR3 has 16 residues. Together with reference TRBV7-6 and TRBJ2-7, the CDR3 gives the full variable domain: GAGVSQSPRYKVTKRGQDVALRCDPISGHVSLYWYRQALGQGPEFLTYFNYEAQQDKSGLPNDRFSAERPEGSISTLTIQRTEQRDSAMYRCASSLGSGPSSYEQYFGPGTRLTVT.

V usage is TRBV2 and J usage is TRBJ2-7; D possibly corresponds to TRBD1 (5 bases). Trimming removed 7 bases from V and 0 bases from J, with 13 bases in between. The CDR3 covers 14 residues. Germline assignment: CDR1 SNHLY and CDR2 FYNNEI. The CDR3: CASIRTRASYEQYF. DNA for the CDR3: TGTGCCAGCATTAGGACACGAGCCTCCTACGAGCAGTACTTC.